This T cell receptor beta chain appears in the sequencing data of a study of blood T cell repertoires in COVID-19. Study-wide background: Some COVID-19 samples were acute and others convalescent; all came from the United States, Italy and Spain. T cells, B-cell-depleted T cells, or PBMCs provided the cDNA or gDNA that served as material.

Original handling: Researchers report that nucleated cell counts were estimated from reference gene primer amplification. The method was immunoSEQ multiplex PCR; TCRdb's version includes in-frame clones alone and lacks a portion of them. The V and J calls and clone size come from that table; D and trimming were worked out from the DNA. The repertoire consists of 200,000 to 250,000 clones, with 75% to 90% occurring once and the leading ten covering roughly 6%. Trimming left V 5 bases short and J 4 bases short, with 17 bases between. The length of the CDR3 is 16 residues. Germline V gene lookup returns CDR1 LNHDA and CDR2 SQIVND (reference sequence).

The sequence was collected from a man in his fifties or sixties who had recovered from COVID-19. The genes are TRBV19 and TRBJ2-2; possibly TRBD2 for D (6 bases). Material: peripheral blood. CDR3 in DNA: TGTGCCAGTAGTTTGTCCCCAGGAGCGGGCACCGGGGAGCTGTTTTTT. It encodes CASSLSPGAGTGELFF.